One and the same sample provided the 14 T cell receptor beta chains below, sequenced in a study of low-dose radiotherapy and immunotherapy resistance in tumors. Described time point: before trial treatment. TRAV- and TRBV-specific primers were used for first-strand cDNA, which covered alpha and beta chains. It was with a constant-region primer and a V-primer adapter that TCRs were amplified over roughly 19 PCR cycles. Each CDR3 protein gets one entry after TCRdb re-called the reads with MiXCR. Among about 39,000 distinct CDR3 sequences listed, less than 40% were seen once. Sequences were derived from PBMCs, sampled before treatment. These receptors all stem from a male donor with gallbladder cancer.

This clonotype was seen ten or more times. The chain joins TRBV7-2 to TRBJ2-1, with a tentative D call TRBD1 (6 bases). The CDR3 runs to 12 residues. CDR1 is SGHTA and CDR2 is FQGNSA in the germline V gene. Deletions cut 5 bases from V and 8 bases from J, with 10 bases between. The CDR3, as DNA: TGTGCCAGCAGCCCAGGGGTCGATGAGCAGTTCTTC. Protein: CASSPGVDEQFF. Full variable domain (remainder filled in from reference TRBV7-2 and TRBJ2-1): GAGVSQSPSNKVTEKGKDVELRCDPISGHTALYWYRQSLGQGLEFLIYFQGNSAPDKSGLPSDRFSAERTGGSVSTLTIQRTQQEDSAVYLCASSPGVDEQFFGPGTRLTVL.

The chain links TRBV5-4 to TRBJ1-5, with D maybe TRBD1 (5 bases). Trimming removed 0 bases at V and 4 bases at J, with 8 bases between. CDR3 length: 14 residues. Germline V gene lookup returns CDR1 SGHNT and CDR2 YYREEE (reference sequence). The CDR3 sequence: CASSLVGVNQPQHF. In DNA, the CDR3 is TGTGCCAGCAGCTTGGTAGGGGTAAATCAGCCCCAGCATTTT.

In regard to this clonotype: One end of the junction is discordant with germline, which a read error may explain. This chain uses TRBV27 with TRBJ2-7; 9 bases are a match to TRBD2. CDR1 and CDR2 from the germline V gene are MNHEY and SMNVEV (reference sequence). This CDR3 comprises 16 residues. The CDR3: CASRPIAGAHSYEQHF. The DNA for the CDR3 is TGTGCCAGCAGGCCCATAGCGGGAGCTCACTCCTACGAGCAGCACTTC.

In this sample, this clonotype turned up many times. The genes are TRBV6-2 or TRBV6-3 and TRBJ2-2; 8 bases match TRBD2. The CDR3 is made up of 16 amino acids. Unmatched junction bases numbered 8, after V lost 4 bases and J lost 4 bases. The germline gives CDR1 MNHEY, CDR2 SVGEGT. The DNA of the CDR3 is TGTGCCAGCAGTTTCCGCAGGGCGGGGGGCACCGGGGAGCTGTTTTTT. Protein product: CASSFRRAGGTGELFF.

In its sample, this clonotype was seen many times. The chain uses TRBV2 and TRBJ1-1; no definite D call. The CDR3 spans 13 residues. With 6 bases removed from V and 0 bases from J, the gap between germline ends came to 8 bases. Germline CDR1 and CDR2: SNHLY and FYNNEI. The chain's CDR3 is CASSPGMNTEAFF. The CDR3 DNA sequence: TGTGCCAGCAGCCCTGGGATGAACACTGAAGCTTTCTTT.

The sample holds a few counts of this clonotype. The chain employs TRBV5-6 and TRBJ2-7; either TRBD1 or TRBD2 may fit D (5 bases each). The CDR3 runs 17 residues. With 4 bases removed from V and 2 bases from J, the gap between germline ends came to 22 bases. From germline, CDR1 is SGHDT and CDR2 YYEEEE. The CDR3 DNA sequence: TGTGCCAGCAGCAGTGGAGGTTTAAGGGGTAATCCCTACGAGCAGTACTTC. This codes for CASSSGGLRGNPYEQYF.

This chain links TRBV19 with TRBJ2-7; 11 positions agree with TRBD1. Germline assignment: CDR1 LNHDA and CDR2 SQIVND (reference sequence). CDR3 length: 16 amino acids. Germline trimming cut 4 bases from V and 3 bases from J; bases unmatched to any gene: 8. The CDR3 bases are TGTGCCAGTAGTAAAGCAGGGACAGGGGGATACTACGAGCAGTACTTC. It translates to CASSKAGTGGYYEQYF.

For this clonotype: A junction end diverges from the germline sequence, so it may reflect a read error. This sequence joins TRBV5-4 and TRBJ1-6; unclear D gene. Germline lookup yields CDR1 SGHNT and CDR2 YYREEE (reference sequence). The CDR3 spans 17 residues. The CDR3 DNA reads TGTGCCAGCTGCTTCGCGGGCAAGAGCTCCTATAATTCACCCCTCCACTTT. This gives the protein CASCFAGKSSYNSPLHF.

This chain connects TRBV7-2 to TRBJ1-5; D is undetermined. This CDR3 comprises 14 residues. Trimming left V 1 base short and J 7 bases short, with 11 bases between. Germline-derived CDR1 and CDR2 are SGHTA and FQGNSA. The CDR3 region is CASSLDWGKQPQHF. As DNA, the CDR3 is TGTGCCAGCAGCTTAGATTGGGGAAAGCAGCCCCAGCATTTT.

This clonotype was detected ten times or more. The V call is TRBV5-6, the J call TRBJ1-3; D is undetermined. With 4 bases removed from V and 2 bases from J, the gap between germline ends came to 10 bases. The CDR3 consists of 14 residues. Germline V gene sequence: CDR1 SGHDT, CDR2 YYEEEE. CDR3 region: CASSLWETGNTIYF. CDR3 bases: TGTGCCAGCAGCCTCTGGGAAACTGGAAACACCATATATTTT.

The sample holds a few counts of this clonotype. This chain connects TRBV5-1 to TRBJ2-2; no reliable D call. Trimming cost V 1 base and J 0 bases, with 10 bases left between them. The CDR3 consists of 16 residues. Germline V CDR1 and CDR2: SGHRS, YFSETQ. CDR3 residues: CASSLRRLANTGELFF. CDR3 bases: TGCGCCAGCAGCTTGAGGCGGCTAGCGAACACCGGGGAGCTGTTTTTT.

This clonotype was counted ten times or more. The genes are TRBV28 and TRBJ2-6, with D tentatively TRBD1 (6 bases). From germline, CDR1 is MDHEN and CDR2 SYDVKM. The V gene lost 6 bases and the J gene lost 4 bases, with 16 bases spanning the gap. This CDR3 is built from 16 residues. The CDR3 coding sequence is TGTGCCAGCAGCCAAACAGGGATGAGCGGGGCCAACGTCCTGACTTTC. Amino acids: CASSQTGMSGANVLTF.

V and J are TRBV5-1 and TRBJ2-1; the D is unclear. In germline, CDR1 is SGHRS, CDR2 YFSETQ. Trimming cost V 4 bases and J 7 bases, with 24 bases left between them. The CDR3 is made up of 17 amino acids. The CDR3 region is CASSVKPGPGGVNEQFF. The CDR3 region has the DNA TGCGCCAGCAGCGTGAAACCGGGCCCCGGTGGGGTAAATGAGCAGTTCTTC.

In its sample, this clonotype was seen a few times. This likely reflects a read error, since a far larger clone is one base away. The rearrangement joins TRBV29-1 to TRBJ2-1; TRBD1 matches 9 bases. Germline lookup yields CDR1 SQVTM and CDR2 ANQGSEA. V lost 7 bases to trimming and J lost 10 bases; unmatched junction nucleotides: 5. The CDR3 covers 11 residues. The CDR3 loop is CSAQGAGEQFF. In nucleotides, the CDR3 is TGCAGCGCACAGGGGGCTGGCGAGCAGTTCTTC.